This T cell receptor beta chain is drawn from a study of cytomegalovirus exposure and HLA in healthy donors. Study results and caveats: TCR beta V- and J-gene trimming was later associated with a missense DCLRE1C variant. Published work reported that the classifier diagnosed cytomegalovirus status with high specificity and sensitivity.

The study ran its PCR with 60 Vbeta and 13 Jbeta primers. Libraries were prepared by immunoSEQ multiplex PCR; TCRdb keeps only in-frame clonotypes and omits some of them. The sample records around 60,000 clones, about 80% being singletons. Deletions cut 2 bases from V and 10 bases from J, with 12 bases between. The CDR3 is made up of 13 amino acids. Per the germline V gene, CDR1 is GTSNPN and CDR2 is SVGIG (reference sequence). Details on this clone: The antigen is unknown.

The TCR comes from a man aged 50 or older in good health and CMV-seropositive. Sequenced: PBMCs. The V gene is TRBV30, the J gene TRBJ1-6, with a weak D call TRBD1 (5 bases). The CDR3 sequence: CAWSFEGASPLHF. CDR3 in DNA: TGTGCCTGGAGTTTTGAAGGGGCATCACCCCTCCACTTT. The full variable domain, with the rest looked up from reference TRBV30 and TRBJ1-6, is SQTIHQWPATLVQPVGSPLSLECTVEGTSNPNLYWYRQAAGRGLQLLFYSVGIGQISSEVPQNLSASRPQDRQFILSSKKLLLSDSGFYLCAWSFEGASPLHFGNGTRLTVT.